The rows below give T cell receptor beta chains drawn from one sample of a study of cytomegalovirus exposure and HLA in healthy donors. The table came from immunoSEQ multiplex PCR; TCRdb's copy has only in-frame clones and leaves some out. This repertoire shows about 150,000 clones, around 59% found once; its top ten account for about 1.8%. The sequencing sample was made of PBMCs. Source of these receptors: a male donor in good health and CMV-seronegative. CDR3s include the opening cysteine and the closing phenylalanine or tryptophan. A D gene is named only where the DNA matches it firmly. Clone size appears in some rows only: once, few, many, or a class for an expanded clone.

J: TRBJ2-3
size: -
D: -
V: TRBV28
CDR3: CASSNQQGTDTQYF
DNA: TGTGCCAGCAGTAACCAGCAGGGCACAGATACGCAGTATTTT

J: TRBJ1-2
size: -
D: -
V: TRBV9
CDR3: CASSVAREGYTF
DNA: TGTGCCAGCAGCGTAGCCCGGGAGGGCTACACCTTC

J: TRBJ2-1
size: -
D: TRBD2
V: TRBV9
CDR3: CASSASGGDYNEQFF
DNA: TGTGCCAGCAGCGCGAGCGGGGGCGACTACAATGAGCAGTTCTTC

J: TRBJ1-6
size: -
D: TRBD1
V: TRBV15
CDR3: CATSRAGTVNSPLHF
DNA: TGTGCCACCAGCAGAGCCGGGACAGTTAATTCACCCCTCCACTTT

J: TRBJ1-5
size: -
D: -
V: TRBV27
CDR3: CASSRDTYQPQHF
DNA: TGTGCCAGCAGCCGCGACACCTATCAGCCCCAGCATTTT

J: TRBJ1-5
size: -
D: TRBD1
V: TRBV27
CDR3: CASSLSGEGGVNQPQHF
DNA: TGTGCCAGCAGTTTAAGTGGCGAAGGGGGCGTCAATCAGCCCCAGCATTTT

J: TRBJ1-6
size: -
D: TRBD1
V: TRBV6-4
CDR3: CASSRGQHNSPLHF
DNA: TGTGCCAGCAGTAGGGGACAGCATAATTCACCCCTCCACTTT

J: TRBJ2-7
size: -
D: -
V: TRBV19
CDR3: CAGNPGVHEQYF
DNA: TGTGCCGGCAATCCGGGGGTTCACGAGCAGTACTTC

J: TRBJ1-4
size: -
D: TRBD1
V: TRBV18
CDR3: CASSRQGSEKLFF
DNA: TGTGCCAGCTCACGACAGGGGTCTGAAAAACTGTTTTTT

J: TRBJ2-7
size: -
D: -
V: TRBV4-3
CDR3: CASSQAVEGYYEQYF
DNA: TGCGCCAGCAGCCAAGCGGTGGAGGGTTACTACGAGCAGTACTTC

J: TRBJ2-2
size: -
D: -
V: TRBV28
CDR3: CASSPGTGPPGELFF
DNA: TGTGCCAGCAGTCCCGGGACTGGACCTCCCGGGGAGCTGTTTTTT

J: TRBJ1-3
size: -
D: TRBD1
V: TRBV25-1
CDR3: CASAPTGGSGNTIYF
DNA: TGTGCCAGCGCGCCGACAGGGGGCTCTGGAAACACCATATATTTT

J: TRBJ2-1
size: -
D: -
V: TRBV7-9
CDR3: CASSEEEPLYPDEQFF
DNA: TGTGCCAGCAGCGAGGAGGAGCCACTTTACCCAGATGAGCAGTTCTTC

J: TRBJ2-1
size: few
D: -
V: TRBV4-1
CDR3: CASSQETAGAEQFF
DNA: TGCGCCAGCAGCCAAGAAACCGCGGGGGCCGAGCAGTTCTTC

J: TRBJ2-5
size: -
D: TRBD1
V: TRBV6-5
CDR3: CASSPGTAQETQYF
DNA: TGTGCCAGCAGCCCTGGGACAGCTCAAGAGACCCAGTACTTC

J: TRBJ1-3
size: few
D: -
V: TRBV9
CDR3: CASSDGRPGNTIYF
DNA: TGTGCCAGCAGCGATGGGAGACCTGGAAACACCATATATTTT

J: TRBJ1-4
size: few
D: -
V: TRBV5-5
CDR3: CASSLVRTTATNEKLFF
DNA: TGTGCCAGCAGCCTGGTAAGGACAACAGCAACTAATGAAAAACTGTTTTTT

J: TRBJ2-7
size: -
D: -
V: TRBV27
CDR3: CASSPVTGSYEQYF
DNA: TGTGCCAGCAGTCCCGTGACGGGGTCGTACGAGCAGTACTTC

J: TRBJ1-6
size: once
D: -
V: TRBV7-9
CDR3: CASSLGSGVPNSPLHF
DNA: TGTGCCAGCAGCTTAGGCTCGGGGGTCCCTAATTCACCCCTCCACTTT

J: TRBJ2-2
size: -
D: TRBD2
V: TRBV7-3
CDR3: CASSLSGGGTGELFF
DNA: TGTGCCAGCAGCTTGTCGGGGGGGGGCACCGGGGAGCTGTTTTTT

J: TRBJ2-7
size: -
D: -
V: TRBV2
CDR3: CASSPSGLGYEQYF
DNA: TGTGCCAGCAGTCCGAGCGGGCTAGGGTACGAGCAGTACTTC

J: TRBJ2-7
size: -
D: -
V: TRBV29-1
CDR3: CSVAEQAPYHEQYF
DNA: TGCAGCGTCGCTGAGCAGGCCCCCTACCACGAGCAGTACTTC

J: TRBJ2-7
size: -
D: -
V: TRBV5-5
CDR3: CASSLAGAQFRYEQYF
DNA: TGTGCCAGCAGCTTGGCCGGAGCCCAATTTCGCTACGAGCAGTACTTC

J: TRBJ2-6
size: -
D: -
V: TRBV2
CDR3: CASSPRQTGANVLTF
DNA: TGTGCCAGCAGTCCACGACAGACTGGGGCCAACGTCCTGACTTTC

J: TRBJ2-7
size: once
D: TRBD2
V: TRBV7-2
CDR3: CASSLSGGGGEQYF
DNA: TGTGCCAGCAGCCTAAGCGGGGGGGGCGGCGAGCAGTACTTC

J: TRBJ1-4
size: -
D: -
V: TRBV5-1
CDR3: CASSPLTGLNEKLFF
DNA: TGCGCCAGCAGCCCATTGACAGGTCTTAATGAAAAACTGTTTTTT

J: TRBJ1-2
size: few
D: TRBD1
V: TRBV11-2
CDR3: CASSLGTGSGGYTF
DNA: TGTGCCAGCAGCTTAGGGACAGGGTCGGGTGGCTACACCTTC